The 4 T cell receptor beta chains listed next were all sequenced from one sample in a study of blood T cell repertoires in COVID-19. TCRdb's table, derived via immunoSEQ multiplex PCR, lists solely in-frame clones and lacks some. The sample has nearly 200,000 clones, around 81% seen once. Material: peripheral blood. The source of these receptors is a man aged 60-69 years with COVID-19, enrolled during active disease.

The rearrangement joins TRBV9 to TRBJ1-2; 8 bases are a match to TRBD1. The CDR3 runs to 14 residues. Germline CDR1 reads SGDLS; CDR2 reads YYNGEE. V was pared by 4 bases and J by 7 bases, with 9 bases of the junction left unmatched. CDR3 in amino acids: CASSQRDRSAGYTF. For the CDR3, the DNA is TGTGCCAGCAGCCAAAGGGACAGGAGCGCTGGCTACACCTTC. Full variable domain (outside the CDR3, taken from reference TRBV9 and TRBJ1-2): DSGVTQTPKHLITATGQRVTLRCSPRSGDLSVYWYQQSLDQGLQFLIQYYNGEERAKGNILERFSAQQFPDLHSELNLSSLELGDSALYFCASSQRDRSAGYTFGSGTRLTVV.

The chain employs TRBV5-1 and TRBJ1-1; 10 nucleotides agree with TRBD1. The germline V gene encodes CDR1 SGHRS and CDR2 YFSETQ. The CDR3 spans 16 residues. V lost 4 bases and J lost 0; bases outside the gene matches: 6. For the CDR3, the DNA is TGCGCCAGCAGCCTAGGACAGGGGGTGGTGAACACTGAAGCTTTCTTT. Amino acids: CASSLGQGVVNTEAFF.

This chain connects TRBV7-2 to TRBJ1-5; TRBD1 matches 8 bases. V was clipped by 5 bases and J by 8 bases; unmatched bases: 11. Per the germline V gene, CDR1 is SGHTA and CDR2 is FQGNSA. The CDR3 consists of 15 residues. CDR3 nucleotide sequence: TGTGCCAGCAGCGCACAGGGACAGGCCTTCGAGCCCCAGCATTTT. This translates into CASSAQGQAFEPQHF. The entire variable domain, with the rest obtained from reference TRBV7-2 and TRBJ1-5, is as follows: GAGVSQSPSNKVTEKGKDVELRCDPISGHTALYWYRQSLGQGLEFLIYFQGNSAPDKSGLPSDRFSAERTGGSVSTLTIQRTQQEDSAVYLCASSAQGQAFEPQHFGDGTRLSIL.

The chain combines TRBV9 with TRBJ1-3; perhaps TRBD1 as D (5 bases). V shed 4 bases and J shed 4 bases, with 15 bases lying between them. From germline, CDR1 is SGDLS and CDR2 YYNGEE. There are 15 residues in the CDR3. CDR3 in amino acids: CASSPLGVSGNTIYF. The CDR3 DNA follows: TGTGCCAGCAGCCCCTTAGGGGTTTCGGGAAACACCATATATTTT.